Listed here is a single TCR beta chain. The antigen remains unidentified. Distinct nucleotide sequences in the sample also encode this CDR3. CD45RA-negative memory and CD45RA+ naive subsets were split from the CD4+ cells. The assay was carried out at the deep level. TCRdb's table, derived via immunoSEQ multiplex PCR, lists solely in-frame clones and lacks some. The sample has 2 million to 2.5 million clones; 90% to 95% are singletons. These data belong to a study of shared clonotypes between healthy human individuals. V shed 4 bases, J shed 4 bases, and the junction held 6 bases outside the gene matches. CDR1 MDHEN and CDR2 SYDVKM come from the germline V gene. CDR3 length: 15 residues. Study-level results: Blood was the sole source, and tissue repertoires probably differ.

This TCR was sampled from a man between 18 and 35 years old in good health. Some clones in this sample may be carry-over from other donors' samples. Source material: naive CD4+ T cells from PBMCs. Sample subset: CD45RA+ positively selected. The chain joins TRBV28 to TRBJ2-1; 8 bases fit TRBD2. CDR3 residues: CASSSPSGSYNEQFF. The CDR3 nucleotides are TGTGCCAGCAGTTCCCCTAGCGGGTCTTACAATGAGCAGTTCTTC. Full variable domain (rest looked up from reference TRBV28 and TRBJ2-1): DVKVTQSSRYLVKRTGEKVFLECVQDMDHENMFWYRQDPGLGLRLIYFSYDVKMKEKGDIPEGYSVSREKKERFSLILESASTNQTSMYLCASSSPSGSYNEQFFGPGTRLTVL.